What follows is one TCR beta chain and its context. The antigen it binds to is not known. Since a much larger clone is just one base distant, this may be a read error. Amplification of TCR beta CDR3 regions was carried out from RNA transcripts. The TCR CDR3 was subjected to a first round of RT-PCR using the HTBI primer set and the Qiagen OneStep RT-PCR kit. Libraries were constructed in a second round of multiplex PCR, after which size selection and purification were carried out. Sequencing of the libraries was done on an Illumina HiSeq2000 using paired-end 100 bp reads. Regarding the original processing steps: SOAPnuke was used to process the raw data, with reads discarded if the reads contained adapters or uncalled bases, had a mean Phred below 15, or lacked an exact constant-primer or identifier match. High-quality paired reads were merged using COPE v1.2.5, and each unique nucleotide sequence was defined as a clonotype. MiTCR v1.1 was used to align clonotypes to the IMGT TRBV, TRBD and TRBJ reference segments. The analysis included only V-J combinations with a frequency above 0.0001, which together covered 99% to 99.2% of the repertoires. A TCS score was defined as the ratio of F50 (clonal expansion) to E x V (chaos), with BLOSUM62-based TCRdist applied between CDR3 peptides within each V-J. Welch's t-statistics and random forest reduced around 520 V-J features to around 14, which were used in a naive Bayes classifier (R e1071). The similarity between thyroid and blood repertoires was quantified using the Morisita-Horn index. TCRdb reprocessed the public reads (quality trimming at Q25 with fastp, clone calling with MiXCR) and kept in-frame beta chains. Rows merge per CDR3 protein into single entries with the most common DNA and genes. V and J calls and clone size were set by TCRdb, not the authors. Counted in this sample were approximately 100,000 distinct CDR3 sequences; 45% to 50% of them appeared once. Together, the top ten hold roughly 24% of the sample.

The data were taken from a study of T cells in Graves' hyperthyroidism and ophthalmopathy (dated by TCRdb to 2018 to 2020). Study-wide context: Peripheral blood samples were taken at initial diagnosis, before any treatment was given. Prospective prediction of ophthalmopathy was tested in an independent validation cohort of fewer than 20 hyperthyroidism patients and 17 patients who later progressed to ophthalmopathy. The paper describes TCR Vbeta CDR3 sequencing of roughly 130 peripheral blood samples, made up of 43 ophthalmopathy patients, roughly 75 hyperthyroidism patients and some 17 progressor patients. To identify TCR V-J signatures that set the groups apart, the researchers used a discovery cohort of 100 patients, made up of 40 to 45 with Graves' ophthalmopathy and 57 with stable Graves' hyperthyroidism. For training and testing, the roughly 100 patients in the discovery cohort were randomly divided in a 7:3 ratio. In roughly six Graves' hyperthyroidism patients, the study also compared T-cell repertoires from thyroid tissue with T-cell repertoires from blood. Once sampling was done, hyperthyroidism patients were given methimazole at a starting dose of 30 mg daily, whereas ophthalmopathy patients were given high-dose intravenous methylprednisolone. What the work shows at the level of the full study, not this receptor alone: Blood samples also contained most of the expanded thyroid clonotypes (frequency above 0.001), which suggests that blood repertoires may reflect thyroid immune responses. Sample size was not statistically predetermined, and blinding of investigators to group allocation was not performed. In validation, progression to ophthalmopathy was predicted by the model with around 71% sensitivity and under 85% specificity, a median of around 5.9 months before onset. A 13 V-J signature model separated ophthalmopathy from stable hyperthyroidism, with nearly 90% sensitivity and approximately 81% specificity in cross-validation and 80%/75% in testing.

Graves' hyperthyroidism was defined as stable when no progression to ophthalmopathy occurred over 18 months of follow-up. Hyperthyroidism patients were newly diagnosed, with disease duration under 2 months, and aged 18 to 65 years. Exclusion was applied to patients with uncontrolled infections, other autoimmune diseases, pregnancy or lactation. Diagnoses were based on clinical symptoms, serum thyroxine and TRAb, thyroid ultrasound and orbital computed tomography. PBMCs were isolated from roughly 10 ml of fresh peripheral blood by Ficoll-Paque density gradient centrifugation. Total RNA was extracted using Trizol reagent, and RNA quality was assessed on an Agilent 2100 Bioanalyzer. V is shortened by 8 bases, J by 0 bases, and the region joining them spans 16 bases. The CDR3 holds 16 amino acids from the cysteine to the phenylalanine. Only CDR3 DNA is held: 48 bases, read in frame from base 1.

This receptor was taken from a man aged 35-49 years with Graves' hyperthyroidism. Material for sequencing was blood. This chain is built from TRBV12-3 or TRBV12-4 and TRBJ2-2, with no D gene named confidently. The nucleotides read TGTGCCAGCGCCTCCTGGGGTCCCGCGAACACCGGGGAGCTGTTTTTT. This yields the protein CASASWGPANTGELFF.